The sequence of this T cell receptor beta chain was determined in a study of blood T cell repertoires in COVID-19. Study as a whole: Italy, Spain and the United States were the sources of the convalescent and acute COVID-19 samples. PBMCs, B-cell-depleted T cells, or T cells provided the cDNA or gDNA that made up the material.

Using immunoSEQ multiplex PCR, the repertoire was profiled, and TCRdb retains in-frame clones only, with some absent. In the table there are about 280,000 clones, around 86% of which are singletons. CDR1 and CDR2 (germline): SNHLY, FYNNEI. CDR3 length: 12 amino acids. Trimming removed 8 bases from V and 7 bases from J; junction bases left unmatched: 4. Sequenced input: peripheral blood. The V and J genes are TRBV2 and TRBJ2-2; 7 positions agree with TRBD2. This clonotype was sampled from a woman in her twenties or thirties who had recovered from COVID-19. The CDR3 sequence is CASGGGIGELFF. The CDR3 DNA sequence: TGTGCCAGCGGGGGAGGGATCGGGGAGCTGTTTTTT.